In its sample, the clone carrying this TCR beta chain was seen many times. Trimming took off 0 bases at V and 2 bases at J, with 14 bases between the two ends. CDR1 is SGHAT and CDR2 is FQNNGV in the germline V gene. The CDR3 sequence is 16 residues long. The data were taken from a study of T-cell reconstitution after alpha-beta-depleted transplantation in children. Unique molecular identifiers featured in how the TCRbeta library was prepared. Using its own MiXCR run on the PCR reads, TCRdb lists one record per CDR3 protein. The sample includes a few hundred thousand distinct CDR3 sequences, approximately 13% of them seen just once.

The sequencing used PBMCs from the stem cell graft donor, collected from the stem cell graft. The rearrangement uses TRBV11-2 and TRBJ2-7, with a possible D match to TRBD2 (6 bases). This sequence was found in a human donor who donated a stem cell graft to a child with combined immunodeficiency. CDR3 DNA: TGTGCCAGCAGCTTAGAAGGAGGGACTCTTACCTACGAGCAGTACTTC. This encodes CASSLEGGTLTYEQYF.